Presented here are 10 T cell receptor beta chains from one specimen sequenced in a study of response to subunit inactivated influenza vaccine. TCRdb reanalysed the RT-PCR reads using MiXCR and keeps one entry per CDR3 protein. The sample holds 600,000 to 850,000 distinct CDR3 sequences; about 14% are singletons and the top ten take approximately 7.6%. Specimen: PBMCs from blood, collected roughly 15 days before vaccination. The source is a man aged 50-60 years who received an inactivated influenza vaccine.

This clonotype turned up a few times. The J gene is TRBJ2-7, the V gene TRBV27, with TRBD1 matching 7 bases. The V gene end was trimmed by 5 bases and the J gene end by 1 base; junction bases not matched to a gene: 8. The CDR3 consists of 15 residues. The V gene's germline CDR1 is MNHEY and CDR2 SMNVEV (reference sequence). The CDR3 sequence is CASSQKTGPSYEQYF. The DNA for the CDR3 is TGTGCCAGCAGTCAAAAGACAGGGCCTTCCTACGAGCAGTACTTC.

The sample holds a few counts of this clonotype. This chain joins TRBV20-1 and TRBJ1-2, with no clear D. This CDR3 is built from 16 residues. Trimming took off 0 bases at V and 4 bases at J, with 18 bases between the two ends. The germline CDR1 and CDR2 sequences are DFQATT and SNEGSKA (reference sequence). The CDR3 DNA reads TGCAGTGCTAGAGATCTCGAAAGGGCTCCGGGCTATGGCTACACCTTC. This codes for CSARDLERAPGYGYTF.

This clonotype was recorded at least ten times. This sequence joins TRBV15 and TRBJ2-1; TRBD1 is a possible D gene (7 bases). The ends were cut back, 3 bases at V and 9 bases at J, with 15 bases in the middle. Looked up from germline, CDR1 is LNHNV and CDR2 is YYDKDF (reference sequence). The CDR3 sequence is 14 residues long. CDR3: CATSRDYQGGEQFF. The CDR3 DNA follows: TGTGCCACCAGCAGGGACTATCAGGGGGGTGAGCAGTTCTTC.

The genes are TRBV5-1 and TRBJ2-5, with 8 nucleotides matching TRBD1. Germline values: CDR1 SGHRS, CDR2 YFSETQ. The CDR3 is 14 residues long. V lost 7 bases and J lost 5; bases outside the gene matches: 10. The DNA of the CDR3 is TGCGCCAGCCGGACAGGGAATCTCTTGGAGACCCAGTACTTC. This encodes CASRTGNLLETQYF.

The table lists this clonotype with many counts. The chain combines TRBV7-9 with TRBJ2-6; D not certain. CDR3 length: 15 amino acids. Looked up from germline, CDR1 is SEHNR and CDR2 is FQNEAQ (reference sequence). V gave up 1 base and J gave up 0 bases, with 4 bases separating them. The CDR3 sequence: CASSLGNSGANVLTF. CDR3 nucleotide sequence: TGTGCCAGCAGCTTAGGGAACTCTGGGGCCAACGTCCTGACTTTC.

There are a few counts of this clonotype. The chain joins TRBV20-1 to TRBJ2-4; either TRBD1 or TRBD2 may supply D (6 bases each). CDR1 DFQATT and CDR2 SNEGSKA come from the germline V gene (reference sequence). The length of the CDR3 is 15 residues. CDR3 residues: CTSTPGGSVKNIQYF. DNA for the CDR3: TGCACCTCAACACCCGGGGGCTCGGTCAAAAACATTCAGTACTTC.

This clonotype came up a few times. The chain is built from TRBV15 and TRBJ2-7, with D unresolved. The length of the CDR3 is 16 residues. V lost 0 bases and J 2 bases, leaving 14 bases between the germline ends. Germline V gene data show CDR1 as LNHNV and CDR2 as YYDKDF (reference sequence). CDR3 sequence reads: CATSRDITANTYEQYF. DNA of the CDR3: TGTGCCACCAGCAGAGATATAACAGCCAACACCTACGAGCAGTACTTC.

The CDR3 reads CASSQSLAENEQFF. The CDR3 DNA sequence: TGTGCCAGCAGCCAGTCGCTAGCGGAAAATGAGCAGTTCTTC. The chain links TRBV4-2 to TRBJ2-1; TRBD2 agrees at 7 bases. V lost 3 bases and J lost 7; bases outside the gene matches: 6. The V gene's germline CDR1 is LGHNA and CDR2 YNFKEQ. CDR3 length: 14 residues.

This clonotype has more than one count but fewer than ten. V and J are TRBV4-1 and TRBJ1-5; no firm D call. Germline CDR1 and CDR2: MGHRA and YSYEKL. The germline V and J ends were trimmed by 1 base and 3 bases, with 16 bases remaining between them. The length of the CDR3 is 17 residues. CDR3 sequence reads: CASSQVAWGNPNQPQHF. CDR3 in DNA: TGCGCCAGCAGCCAAGTTGCCTGGGGAAATCCCAATCAGCCCCAGCATTTT.

V gene TRBV10-3 combines with J gene TRBJ1-6, with a possible D match to TRBD1 (6 bases). Germline assignment: CDR1 ENHRY and CDR2 SYGVKD. This CDR3 has 15 residues. V was clipped by 0 bases and J by 7 bases, with 10 bases between them. The CDR3 spells CAISESMTGNSPLHF. CDR3 in DNA: TGTGCCATCAGTGAGTCTATGACAGGCAATTCACCCCTCCACTTT.